This paragraph covers one T cell receptor (beta chain) sequence. The data were taken from a study of T cell responses to AZD1222 COVID-19 vaccine. This table comes from immunoSEQ multiplex PCR, and its TCRdb copy is limited to in-frame clones, with some not included. The sample shows 150,000 to 200,000 clones, around nine tenths of them seen only once. The V and J ends lost 0 bases and 4 bases, in that order; junction bases with no gene match: 2. CDR3 length: 16 residues. Germline V gene data show CDR1 as LGHNA and CDR2 as YSLEER. Source: peripheral blood, taken on day 0 of AZD1222 vaccination. This clonotype was obtained from an adult in good health. The chain couples TRBV4-3 to TRBJ2-1; 11 nucleotides match TRBD2. CDR3 protein: CASSQDSGGGYNEQFF. The DNA for the CDR3 is TGCGCCAGCAGCCAAGATAGCGGGGGGGGATACAATGAGCAGTTCTTC.